This TCR beta chain was retrieved from a study of identical twins. Study observations and caveats: Insertions were reduced in abundant cord blood beta clonotypes but not in memory repertoires.

There are many counts of this clonotype. The antigen remains unidentified. The CDR3 runs 14 residues. After removal of 8 bases from V and 2 bases from J, the junction contained 9 bases not matched to a gene. Germline V CDR1 and CDR2: ENHRY, SYGVKD. TCRdb ran MiXCR on the 5' RACE reads and lists one entry per CDR3 protein. Seen here are a few hundred thousand distinct CDR3 sequences, about 8% observed once, and the top ten hold less than 4%. The same data also went into a second study, on yellow fever vaccine responses in identical twins.

The receptor was isolated from a woman aged 18-35 years in good health. Specimen: CD8+ T cells sorted from blood. The chain carries TRBV10-3 and TRBJ2-7, with 7 bases identical to TRBD2. The CDR3 region has the DNA TGTGCCATCTCGGAGTCGGGGGGAACCTACGAGCAGTACTTC. It translates to CAISESGGTYEQYF.